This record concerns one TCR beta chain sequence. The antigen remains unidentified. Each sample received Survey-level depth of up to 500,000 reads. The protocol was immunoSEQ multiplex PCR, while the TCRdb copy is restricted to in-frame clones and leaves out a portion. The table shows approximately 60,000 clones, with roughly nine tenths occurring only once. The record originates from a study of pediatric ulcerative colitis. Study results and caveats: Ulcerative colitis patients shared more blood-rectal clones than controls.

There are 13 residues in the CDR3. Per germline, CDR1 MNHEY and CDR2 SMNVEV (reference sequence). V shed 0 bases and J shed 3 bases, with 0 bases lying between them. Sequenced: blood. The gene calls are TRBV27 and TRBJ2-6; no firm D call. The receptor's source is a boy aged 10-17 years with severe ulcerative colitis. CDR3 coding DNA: TGTGCCAGCAGTTTATCTGGGGCCAACGTCCTGACTTTC. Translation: CASSLSGANVLTF.